What follows are 13 T cell receptor beta chains derived from one specimen sequenced in a study of T-cell memory formation after mild COVID-19 (dated by TCRdb to the early 2020s). Libraries were made using 5' RACE. Sequencing relied on an Illumina NovaSeq 6000. Clones were called with MiXCR by TCRdb after fastp trimmed the public reads at Q25, and only in-frame beta chains were retained. One record per CDR3 amino acid sequence lists the most common genes and DNA. The sample contains over 35,000 distinct CDR3 sequences, nearly 9.5% of them found a single time. The leading ten clones occupy approximately 12% of the sample. Material for sequencing was PBMCs or a T cell subset sorted from them (not recorded which). The receptors originated from an adult woman who had mild COVID-19 (a few samples of this study predate the infection). The sample titles of this study are shuffled in the database, so cell type and time point are left out; the donor was told from shared clones.

The table lists this clonotype with many counts. The rearrangement uses TRBV5-1 and TRBJ2-7; the D gene is possibly TRBD2 (6 bases). Per germline, CDR1 SGHRS and CDR2 YFSETQ. V dropped 0 bases and J dropped 0 bases, with 13 bases sitting between them. The CDR3 loop spans 16 amino acids. The CDR3: CASSLGFGGSSYEQYF. CDR3 nucleotide sequence: TGCGCCAGCAGCTTGGGATTCGGGGGAAGCTCCTACGAGCAGTACTTC. Based on the CDR3 plus reference TRBV5-1 and TRBJ2-7, the full variable domain is KAGVTQTPRYLIKTRGQQVTLSCSPISGHRSVSWYQQTPGQGLQFLFEYFSETQRNKGNFPGRFSGRQFSNSRSEMNVSTLELGDSALYLCASSLGFGGSSYEQYFGPGTRLTVT.

The genes are TRBV24-1 and TRBJ1-2; no reliable D call. The ends were cut back, 6 bases at V and 3 bases at J, with 7 bases in the middle. Germline lookup yields CDR1 KGHDR and CDR2 SFDVKD. CDR3 length equals 12 residues. In nucleotides, the CDR3 is TGTGCCACCAGTAGCCAGGACTATGGCTACACCTTC. It translates to CATSSQDYGYTF.

Comments on this clonotype: One junction end does not reproduce the germline sequence, and a read error may be involved. V usage is TRBV7-7 and J usage is TRBJ2-5, with D possibly TRBD2 on 6 matching bases. Per germline, CDR1 SSHAT and CDR2 FNYEAQ (reference sequence). The CDR3 runs 16 residues. Here the CDR3 reads CASSSGELAPQETQYF. The CDR3 region has the DNA TGTGCTAGCAGCTCCGGCGAGCTAGCGCCTCAAGAGACCCAGTACTTC.

This clonotype was counted ten times or more. The chain uses TRBV29-1 and TRBJ2-7; TRBD2 agrees at 9 bases. The CDR3 loop spans 13 amino acids. Germline values: CDR1 SQVTM, CDR2 ANQGSEA. The V segment lost 4 bases and the J segment 0 bases; nucleotides outside the gene matches: 1. CDR3 protein: CSVVRGGSYEQYF. The CDR3 nucleotides read TGCAGCGTTGTGCGGGGGGGCTCCTACGAGCAGTACTTC.

This rearrangement joins TRBV12-3 or TRBV12-4 to TRBJ1-5; perhaps TRBD1 as D (6 bases). Trimming removed 4 bases at V and 0 bases at J, with 13 bases between. The CDR3 totals 16 residues. CDR3 amino acids: CASSSFGTYSNQPQHF. The CDR3 bases are TGTGCCAGCAGTTCCTTCGGGACATATAGCAATCAGCCCCAGCATTTT.

This clonotype was seen repeatedly, ten times or more. The genes are TRBV21-1 and TRBJ2-3; the table calls TRBD2, which could not be checked here. TRBV21-1 is noted as a pseudogene. This CDR3 is 15 amino acids long. The CDR3 loop is CASSKVGGVPDTQYF. The DNA of the CDR3 is TGTGCCAGCAGCAAAGTAGGGGGAGTTCCAGATACGCAGTATTTT.

The genes are TRBV20-1 and TRBJ1-4, with D unclear. V lost 3 bases and J lost 0, with 11 bases in between. Per the germline V gene, CDR1 is DFQATT and CDR2 is SNEGSKA (reference sequence). CDR3 length: 15 amino acids. The CDR3 loop is CSASGGSATNEKLFF. CDR3 nucleotide sequence: TGCAGTGCTAGTGGCGGGTCGGCAACTAATGAAAAACTGTTTTTT.

The J gene is TRBJ2-7, the V gene TRBV7-3; the match to TRBD1 covers 10 bases. CDR3 size: 19 residues. Looked up from germline, CDR1 is SGHTA and CDR2 is FQGTGA. The V gene end was trimmed by 3 bases and the J gene end by 1 base; junction bases not matched to a gene: 15. In DNA form, the CDR3 reads TGTGCCAGCAGCTTCAGGACCAAGGCGGGGGACAGGGGTTCCTACGAGCAGTACTTC. Amino acid sequence: CASSFRTKAGDRGSYEQYF.

This clonotype was counted a few times. The rearrangement links TRBV5-1 to TRBJ1-1; the D is unclear. The CDR3 extends over 11 amino acids. The germline gives CDR1 SGHRS, CDR2 YFSETQ. Trimming removed 7 bases at V and 7 bases at J, with 11 bases between. CDR3 nucleotides: TGCGCCAGCCCTCCTTACAGTGAAGCTTTCTTT. Its protein product is CASPPYSEAFF.

This clonotype came up a few times. J is TRBJ1-1 and V is TRBV7-9; 8 bases match TRBD1. The J segment lost 5 bases and the V segment lost 4 bases, leaving 6 bases of the junction unmatched. Per the germline V gene, CDR1 is SEHNR and CDR2 is FQNEAQ (reference sequence). The CDR3 has 14 residues. The CDR3: CASSSRQGTTEAFF. The CDR3, as DNA: TGTGCCAGCAGCTCTAGACAGGGGACGACTGAAGCTTTCTTT.

The chain carries TRBV7-2 and TRBJ2-2, with 10 bases identical to TRBD2. With V trimmed by 5 bases and J by 7 bases, 7 bases remained unmatched. Germline V gives CDR1 SGHTA, CDR2 FQGNSA. The length of the CDR3 is 15 residues. In nucleotides, the CDR3 is TGTGCCAGCAGCGTACTAGCGGGATATAGCGGGGAGCTGTTTTTT. Residues: CASSVLAGYSGELFF.

The sample holds a few counts of this clonotype. The chain combines TRBV19 with TRBJ1-2; 8 bases align to TRBD1. With 6 bases clipped from V and 8 bases from J, the junction kept 5 bases outside the gene matches. The CDR3 length is 12 residues. Germline values: CDR1 LNHDA, CDR2 SQIVND (reference sequence). The CDR3 is CASRRTGSGYTF. CDR3 sequence (DNA): TGTGCCAGTAGACGGACAGGGAGCGGCTACACCTTC. Variable domain in full (rest from reference TRBV19 and TRBJ1-2): DGGITQSPKYLFRKEGQNVTLSCEQNLNHDAMYWYRQDPGQGLRLIYYSQIVNDFQKGDIAEGYSVSREKKESFPLTVTSAQKNPTAFYLCASRRTGSGYTFGSGTRLTVV.

This clonotype was detected a few times. The gene calls are TRBV28 and TRBJ1-5; 8 bases map to TRBD1. Losses at the gene ends were 4 bases for V and 6 bases for J; bases not matched to a gene: 8. CDR1 MDHEN and CDR2 SYDVKM come from the germline V gene. This CDR3 contains 15 residues. CDR3 protein: CASSSPGGLSQPQHF. CDR3 DNA: TGTGCCAGCAGTTCCCCAGGGGGCTTGAGTCAGCCCCAGCATTTT.